Listed below are T cell receptor beta chains from one sample, sequenced in a study of Graves' ophthalmopathy and Graves' hyperthyroidism. TCRdb recomputed calls from the multiplex PCR reads with MiXCR, one row per CDR3 protein. The table records over 500,000 distinct CDR3 sequences, 20% to 25% of them present only once. The sequencing input was peripheral blood. Receptor source: a woman aged 18 to 35 with stable Graves' hyperthyroidism. Some clones in this sample may be carry-over from other donors' samples. The conserved cysteine and the conserved F or W are not part of the CDR3 here. The listing skips clone size in some rows; elsewhere it reads once, few, many or a size class.

v_call,clone_size,j_call,cdr3_aa
TRBV28,many,TRBJ1-2,ASISGGNGYT
TRBV19,-,TRBJ2-5,ASSRDRGLLETQY
TRBV9,few,TRBJ2-5,ASSRARTGGKETQY
TRBV20-1,many,TRBJ1-1,SARGERGNTEAF
TRBV28,few,TRBJ2-7,ASSPWTGDILTHEQY
TRBV15,many,TRBJ1-5,ATSRVGGLRPQH
TRBV11-2,few,TRBJ1-5,ASSLDIGGNQPQH
TRBV20-1,few,TRBJ1-2,SARIRTGRLISGYT
TRBV2,-,TRBJ2-7,ASRKDSIPQY
TRBV28,once,TRBJ2-5,ASSPTLRTGTGGAETQY
TRBV7-3,many,TRBJ2-5,ASSLTPIGPWETQY
TRBV12-3/TRBV12-4,many,TRBJ1-1,ASSLGEGLTEAF
TRBV20-1,-,TRBJ2-5,SARVPGGTETQY
TRBV7-3,-,TRBJ2-3,ASSLTLEGAAY
TRBV29-1,-,TRBJ1-2,SVEDSGVNYGYT
TRBV19,many,TRBJ1-1,ASSTRTGANTEAF
TRBV27,few,TRBJ2-7,ASSSRGTGEYEQY
TRBV11-2,many,TRBJ1-6,ASSTRTGRYSPLH
TRBV7-9,many,TRBJ2-5,ASSPAETQY
TRBV9,few,TRBJ1-5,ASSVAGGNQPQH
TRBV20-1,-,TRBJ2-7,SARRQGISYEQY
TRBV6-1,many,TRBJ1-1,ASFMSGRTEAF